Listed below are T cell receptor beta chains from one sample, sequenced in a study of blood T cell repertoires in COVID-19. The repertoire was sequenced with immunoSEQ multiplex PCR; TCRdb's copy has only in-frame clones and lacks some. The data hold about 330,000 clones, with 92% observed a single time. Sample: PBMCs or T cells enriched from blood (not recorded which). The receptors derive from a woman in her 30s who had recovered from COVID-19. Each CDR3 is given with its conserved first and last residue. Each record gives: D gene, J gene, V gene, clone size, CDR3 DNA, CDR3 protein. D genes are given only for firm matches. Clone sizes are given selectively: once, few, many, or a class where the clone is expanded.

>.|TRBJ2-3|TRBV7-3|.
TGTGCCAGCAGCCGTAAAGGGGGGGACACAGATACGCAGTATTTT
CASSRKGGDTDTQYF
>.|TRBJ1-6|TRBV30|.
TGTGCCTGGGGGTTGACAGCTAATTCACCCCTCCACTTT
CAWGLTANSPLHF
>TRBD1|TRBJ1-1|TRBV7-3|.
TGTGCCAGCAGCTTTAGACAGGGACTTAATGAAGCTTTCTTT
CASSFRQGLNEAFF
>.|TRBJ2-2|TRBV11-1|.
TGTGCCAGCAGCTTAGAACAGCAAAACACCGGGGAGCTGTTTTTT
CASSLEQQNTGELFF
>.|TRBJ2-7|TRBV28|.
TGTGCCAGCAGTTTATACAGAGTGGCCGAGCAGTACTTC
CASSLYRVAEQYF
>.|TRBJ2-1|TRBV24-1|once
TGTGCCACCAGTAAGAGACAGGCGAACAATGAGCAGTTCTTC
CATSKRQANNEQFF
>TRBD1|TRBJ1-2|TRBV28|.
TGTGCCAGCAGTCTACAGGGGGGCTATGGCTACACCTTC
CASSLQGGYGYTF
>.|TRBJ2-6|TRBV4-1|.
TGCGCCAGCAGCCAAGTCCCAGGCCGGAACTTAGTGGCCAACGTCCTGACTTTC
CASSQVPGRNLVANVLTF
>.|TRBJ2-5|TRBV4-3|.
TGCGCCAGCAGCCAAGATCAGGGCATGGAGACCCAGTACTTC
CASSQDQGMETQYF
>.|TRBJ1-5|TRBV7-2|.
TGTGCCAGCAGCCCCTCGGGGGGAAGGCAGCCCCAGCATTTT
CASSPSGGRQPQHF
>.|TRBJ2-7|TRBV28|.
TGTGCCAGCAGTCCCCGTCTCGTGGGCCTATTTTACGAGCAGTACTTC
CASSPRLVGLFYEQYF
>TRBD2|TRBJ2-3|TRBV7-2|once
TGTGCCAGCAGCTTATCCCGGGGGGGCCTCACAGATACGCAGTATTTT
CASSLSRGGLTDTQYF
>TRBD1|TRBJ2-2|TRBV5-4|.
TGTGCCAGCAGCTTACTACAGGGGGCGAACACCGGGGAGCTGTTTTTT
CASSLLQGANTGELFF
>TRBD1|TRBJ1-1|TRBV9|.
TGTGCCAGCACTGGGACAGGAGGTGAAGCTTTCTTT
CASTGTGGEAFF
>.|TRBJ1-3|TRBV4-3|.
TGCGCCAGCAGCCAAGATGCACATATTCAAAACACCATATATTTT
CASSQDAHIQNTIYF
>TRBD2|TRBJ2-5|TRBV5-4|.
TGTGCCAGCAGACTAAATAGCGGGGAAGAGACCCAGTACTTC
CASRLNSGEETQYF
>TRBD1|TRBJ2-1|TRBV10-1|.
TGCGCCAGCTCGGGACAGCGTAACAACAACTCCTACAATGAGCAGTTCTTC
CASSGQRNNNSYNEQFF
>TRBD1|TRBJ1-4|TRBV28|.
TGTGCCAGCACTACGGGACAGGACAAAGAAAAACTGTTTTTT
CASTTGQDKEKLFF
>.|TRBJ2-1|TRBV15|.
TGTGCCACCAGCAGAGATCGGTCCTGGGAGCAGTTCTTC
CATSRDRSWEQFF
>TRBD1|TRBJ1-1|TRBV3-1/TRBV3-2|.
TGTGCCAGCAGCCTTTTGGGACAGGGAGGCACTGAAGCTTTCTTT
CASSLLGQGGTEAFF
>TRBD1|TRBJ2-5|TRBV10-1|.
TGCGCCAGCAGTGTCTCCAGGGGGAGAGGGGAGACCCAGTACTTC
CASSVSRGRGETQYF
>.|TRBJ1-6|TRBV21-1|.
TGTGCCAGCAGCAAAGAAAGGCCGGCTGACTCCCCACCCCTCCACTTT
CASSKERPADSPPLHF
>.|TRBJ1-4|TRBV7-9|.
TGTGCCAGCAGCTTAGGGGAGGGAAAACTGTTTTTT
CASSLGEGKLFF
>.|TRBJ2-1|TRBV7-9|.
TGTGCCAGCAGCTTTGGGGGGGCTTTTGCCTACAATGAGCAGTTCTTC
CASSFGGAFAYNEQFF
>.|TRBJ2-4|TRBV5-1|once
TGCGCCAGCAGCTTGAGGCAGGGGTACAAAAACATTCAGTACTTC
CASSLRQGYKNIQYF
>.|TRBJ1-4|TRBV7-9|.
TGTGCCAGCAGCTTAGGACAGTTGAATGAAAAACTGTTTTTT
CASSLGQLNEKLFF
>TRBD2|TRBJ2-2|TRBV19|.
TGTGCCAGTAGTATTAGACTAGCGAGAACCGGGGAGCTGTTTTTT
CASSIRLARTGELFF
>.|TRBJ1-1|TRBV11-2|.
TGTGCCAGCAGCCTCCTATCACAGGGAGTCACTGAAGCTTTCTTT
CASSLLSQGVTEAFF
>.|TRBJ1-5|TRBV6-8|.
TGTGCCAGCAGTTTTTTTTCCGATCAGCCCCAGCATTTT
CASSFFSDQPQHF
>.|TRBJ1-2|TRBV19|once
TGTGCCAGTAACGACAGCCCAAACTATGGCTACACCTTC
CASNDSPNYGYTF
>.|TRBJ2-2|TRBV4-2|.
TGTGCCAGCAGCCAAGAGGAGGGCGGGGAGCTGTTTTTT
CASSQEEGGELFF
>.|TRBJ1-2|TRBV5-1|.
TGCGCCAGCAGCTTGGAGTTCCGGCAGGCAAGTGGCTACACCTTC
CASSLEFRQASGYTF
>.|TRBJ1-5|TRBV19|.
TGTGCCAGTAGTTCAGGGTACCCCAATCAGCCCCAGCATTTT
CASSSGYPNQPQHF
>.|TRBJ2-2|TRBV11-3|once
TGTGCCAGCAGCTTAGATCTTCCAGGGCTCGGTACCGGGGAGCTGTTTTTT
CASSLDLPGLGTGELFF
>.|TRBJ2-1|TRBV12-2|.
TGTGCAAGTCGCTTTAGCCCTGGACTAGCGGGGGACTACAATGAGCAGTTCTTC
CASRFSPGLAGDYNEQFF
>.|TRBJ2-7|TRBV27|.
TGTGCCAGCAGTTTAGGGGGGTTGCAGTACTTC
CASSLGGLQYF
>.|TRBJ2-7|TRBV6-5|.
TGTGCCAGCAGGACTGGACAGCACACCTACGAGCAGTACTTC
CASRTGQHTYEQYF
>.|TRBJ2-1|TRBV4-3|.
TGCGCCAGCAGCCAAGATAGTCTGCGGAAATACAATGAGCAGTTCTTC
CASSQDSLRKYNEQFF
>.|TRBJ1-1|TRBV12-3/TRBV12-4|.
TGTGCCAGCAGTGAGACGTTCAGGACTGAAGCTTTCTTT
CASSETFRTEAFF
>.|TRBJ1-1|TRBV19|.
TGTGCCAGTAGTATTCTTTCGGGGGGCGATCACACTGAAGCTTTCTTT
CASSILSGGDHTEAFF
>.|TRBJ1-5|TRBV2|.
TGTGCCAGCAGCGGGGAACAGGGACAGCCCCAGCATTTT
CASSGEQGQPQHF
>TRBD2|TRBJ2-2|TRBV5-6|.
TGTGCCAGCAGCCGGGGACTAGCGGGCCCCGGGGAGCTGTTTTTT
CASSRGLAGPGELFF
>.|TRBJ2-1|TRBV4-2|.
TGTGCCAGCAGCCTCCAAGGGGGGGCCACCGGGGACAATGAGCAGTTCTTC
CASSLQGGATGDNEQFF
>TRBD1|TRBJ1-5|TRBV2|.
TGTGCCAGCAGGGCCGACAGGGTACAGCAGCCCCAGCATTTT
CASRADRVQQPQHF
>.|TRBJ1-2|TRBV18|.
TGTGCCAGCTCACCCAATCAGGGGACGGAGGGCTACACCTTC
CASSPNQGTEGYTF
>.|TRBJ1-5|TRBV28|.
TGTGCCAGCAACGCCGGGACTGGGACGAGCAATCAGCCCCAGCATTTT
CASNAGTGTSNQPQHF
>TRBD2|TRBJ2-3|TRBV27|.
TGTGCCAGCAGTTTAGAGAGCGGGAGCGCAAGGGATACGCAGTATTTT
CASSLESGSARDTQYF
>TRBD2|TRBJ2-1|TRBV7-3|.
TGTGCCAGCAGCGGGACCCTTAGAAGCGGGAGTGGCGGTGAGCAGTTCTTC
CASSGTLRSGSGGEQFF
>TRBD1|TRBJ1-1|TRBV4-1|.
TGCGCCAGCAGCCTCTCTAGTGTGACAGGGCGGAACAGCGAAGCTTTCTTT
CASSLSSVTGRNSEAFF
>TRBD1|TRBJ2-3|TRBV15|.
TGTGCCACCAGCAGGTATTGGACAGGGAGTAGCACAGATACGCAGTATTTT
CATSRYWTGSSTDTQYF
>TRBD1|TRBJ1-1|TRBV7-8|.
TGTGCCAGCAGCGACTCCGGGACAGGGGCCACTGAAGCTTTCTTT
CASSDSGTGATEAFF
>TRBD2|TRBJ2-7|TRBV6-5|.
TGTGCCAGCAGTTACCGTTGGACTAGCGGGAGTGGAGAGCAGTACTTC
CASSYRWTSGSGEQYF
>.|TRBJ2-6|TRBV7-3|.
TGTGCCAGCAGCCCCGGGGTCTCCCAGGCCAACGTCCTGACTTTC
CASSPGVSQANVLTF
>.|TRBJ1-2|TRBV7-2|.
TGTGCCAGCAGCTTAGAAGGGGGTAGGAGTGGCTACACCTTC
CASSLEGGRSGYTF
>TRBD1|TRBJ1-2|TRBV4-2|.
TGTGCCAGCAGCCAAGATCCGGGACAGGGGTCTCTCATCTATGGCTACACCTTC
CASSQDPGQGSLIYGYTF